The clone carrying this T cell receptor beta chain was detected once. Its specificity is unknown. Libraries were prepared by immunoSEQ multiplex PCR; TCRdb keeps only in-frame clonotypes and omits some of them. The sample yields approximately 92,000 clones, around 93% seen once. This sample is part of a study of T cell responses to AZD1222 COVID-19 vaccine. The overall study: Second-dose recipients at about 4 or about 12 weeks were treated as one pooled group.

The germline V gene has CDR1 LGHDT and CDR2 YNNKEL (reference sequence). The length of the CDR3 is 15 residues. V gave up 0 bases and J gave up 9 bases, with 18 bases separating them. Study observations and caveats: Repertoires were sampled only after the peak T cell response. Across spike, vaccine-associated CD4 TCRs were found, dominant at 160-218 and 743-854. Seropositive status at baseline applied to only a handful of AZD1222 recipients.

The material was peripheral blood, obtained on day 0 of AZD1222 vaccination. The chain is built from TRBV3-1 (or the pseudogene TRBV3-2) and TRBJ2-7, with D tentatively TRBD1 or TRBD2 (5 bases each). The TCR originated in an adult in good health. The DNA of the CDR3 is TGTGCCAGCAGCCAAGACCGGGACGCCGGGCGGCCGCAGTACTTC. Its translation is CASSQDRDAGRPQYF.